This T cell receptor beta chain was sequenced for a study of T cell repertoires in cytomegalovirus infection. MiXCR was run by TCRdb on the reads, yielding one entry per CDR3 protein. In the table there are tens of thousands of distinct CDR3 sequences, 20% to 25% of which are singletons. Study outcomes and limitations: The cumulative frequency of public TCR beta families distinguished individuals who carried CMV together with the relevant HLA.

On this clonotype: Its target is unknown.

The CDR3 covers 15 residues. The V end was cut by 1 base, the J end by 5 bases, with 14 bases between. This clonotype originated in a human donor in good health (CMV status not recorded). Some clones in this sample may be carry-over from other donors' samples. The specimen was PBMCs, sequenced either directly or after in vitro stimulation (not recorded which). The V call is TRBV12-3 or TRBV12-4, the J call TRBJ2-5; a weak D match, TRBD2 (7 bases). The CDR3 sequence is CASSLDRGGGETQYF. The DNA for the CDR3 is TGTGCCAGCAGTTTAGATAGGGGGGGCGGGGAGACCCAGTACTTC.